The entry that follows covers one T cell receptor beta chain sequence. Its antigen is unidentified. The data were obtained in a study of molecular identifiers for immune sequencing clone quantification. Sorted inputs of roughly 20,000 to 1,000,000 cells, with 10%, 30% or 50% RNA, yielded naive CD8 libraries. Naive CD8 T cells underwent sorting with the CD8+CD4-CCR7+CD45RA+ definition. Trimming pared 7 bases from V and 5 bases from J, leaving 15 bases between. This CDR3 comprises 14 residues. Looked up from germline, CDR1 is SGHNT and CDR2 is YENEEA. Findings of the study overall: Clones exceeding 20 RNA copies carried over 97% of effector molecules but under 1% of naive-cell molecules.

Using its own MiXCR run on the PCR reads, TCRdb lists one record per CDR3 protein. Among hundreds of thousands of distinct CDR3 sequences listed, about 21% were seen once. Sequencing was carried out using naive CD8+ T cells from blood, with Jurkat cell RNA spiked in. Subset: FACS-sorted CD8+CD4-CCR7+CD45RA+ naive T cells. This chain joins TRBV11-3 and TRBJ2-1, with D unclear. The receptor was isolated from a human donor in good health. Some libraries in this study had Jurkat cell RNA spiked in. The CDR3 here is CASTDGHEDNEQFF. The DNA for the CDR3 is TGTGCCAGCACCGACGGTCATGAGGACAATGAGCAGTTCTTC.